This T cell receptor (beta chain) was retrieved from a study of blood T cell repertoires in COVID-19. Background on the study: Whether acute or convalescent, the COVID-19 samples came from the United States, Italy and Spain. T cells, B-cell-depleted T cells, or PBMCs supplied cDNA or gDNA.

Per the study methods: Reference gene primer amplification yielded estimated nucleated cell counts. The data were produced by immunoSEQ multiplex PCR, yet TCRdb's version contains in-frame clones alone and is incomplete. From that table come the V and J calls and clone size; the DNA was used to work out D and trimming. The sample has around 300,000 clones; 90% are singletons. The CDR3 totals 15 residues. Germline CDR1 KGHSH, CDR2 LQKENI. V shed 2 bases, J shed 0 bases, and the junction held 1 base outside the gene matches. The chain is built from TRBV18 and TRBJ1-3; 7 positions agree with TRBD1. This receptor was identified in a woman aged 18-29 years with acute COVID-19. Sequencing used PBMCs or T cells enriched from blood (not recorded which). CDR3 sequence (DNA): TGTGCCAGCTCACCAGGGACAGCCTCTGGAAACACCATATATTTT. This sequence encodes CASSPGTASGNTIYF.